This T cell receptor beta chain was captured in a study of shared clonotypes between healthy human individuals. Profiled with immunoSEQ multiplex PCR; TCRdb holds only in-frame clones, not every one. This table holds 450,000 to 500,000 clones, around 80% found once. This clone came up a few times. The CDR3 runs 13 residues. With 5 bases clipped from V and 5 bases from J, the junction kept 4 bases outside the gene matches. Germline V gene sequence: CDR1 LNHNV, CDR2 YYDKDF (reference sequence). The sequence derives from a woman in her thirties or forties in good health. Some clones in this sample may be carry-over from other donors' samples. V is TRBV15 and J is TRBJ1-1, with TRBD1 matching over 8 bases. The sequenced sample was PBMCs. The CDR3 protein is CATSQTGETEAFF. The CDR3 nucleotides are TGTGCCACCAGCCAGACAGGGGAAACTGAAGCTTTCTTT.